These T cell receptor beta chains were read from a single sample in a study of blood T cell repertoires in COVID-19. The method was immunoSEQ multiplex PCR; TCRdb's version includes in-frame clones alone and lacks a portion of them. The repertoire holds roughly 340,000 clones, with 85% to 90% as singletons. Sequenced material: PBMCs or T cells enriched from blood (not recorded which). Receptors were obtained from a man between 18 and 35 years old who had recovered from COVID-19. Each CDR3 is given with its conserved first and last residue. The D gene is left open where the match is weak. Size is omitted from some rows. Given values are once, few, many or a class for expanded clones.

d_gene: TRBD1
abundance: NA
j_gene: TRBJ1-2
v_gene: TRBV5-8
CDR3aa: CASSLVIGTGGYGYTF
CDR3nt: TGTGCCAGCAGCTTGGTAATCGGGACAGGGGGTTATGGCTACACCTTC

d_gene: TRBD1
abundance: NA
j_gene: TRBJ1-2
v_gene: TRBV7-2
CDR3aa: CASSFQPPGTGYGYTF
CDR3nt: TGTGCCAGCAGCTTCCAACCGCCCGGGACAGGGTATGGCTACACCTTC

d_gene: TRBD2
abundance: NA
j_gene: TRBJ2-1
v_gene: TRBV9
CDR3aa: CASSVGERGRSYNEQFF
CDR3nt: TGTGCCAGCAGCGTAGGAGAGCGGGGGAGATCCTACAATGAGCAGTTCTTC

d_gene: NA
abundance: NA
j_gene: TRBJ2-1
v_gene: TRBV24-1
CDR3aa: CATSDPGQTNEQFF
CDR3nt: TGTGCCACCAGTGATCCCGGACAAACCAATGAGCAGTTCTTC

d_gene: NA
abundance: NA
j_gene: TRBJ1-3
v_gene: TRBV7-9
CDR3aa: CASRAAGSPGNTIYF
CDR3nt: TGTGCCAGCAGGGCTGCAGGGTCTCCTGGAAACACCATATATTTT

d_gene: NA
abundance: NA
j_gene: TRBJ1-2
v_gene: TRBV2
CDR3aa: CAGASNYGYTF
CDR3nt: TGTGCCGGGGCTTCTAACTATGGCTACACCTTC

d_gene: NA
abundance: NA
j_gene: TRBJ1-6
v_gene: TRBV2
CDR3aa: CASNGGLNSPLHF
CDR3nt: TGTGCCAGCAATGGAGGCCTTAATTCACCCCTCCACTTT

d_gene: TRBD2
abundance: few
j_gene: TRBJ2-1
v_gene: TRBV2
CDR3aa: CASSDRLAGDREQFF
CDR3nt: TGTGCCAGCAGTGACCGGCTAGCGGGAGATCGAGAGCAGTTCTTC

d_gene: NA
abundance: NA
j_gene: TRBJ1-2
v_gene: TRBV6-2/TRBV6-3
CDR3aa: CASSYTRTRVTGYGYTF
CDR3nt: TGTGCCAGCAGTTACACTCGCACCAGGGTAACCGGCTATGGCTACACCTTC

d_gene: TRBD1
abundance: NA
j_gene: TRBJ1-3
v_gene: TRBV7-2
CDR3aa: CASRPGQGGGNTIYF
CDR3nt: TGTGCCAGCAGGCCGGGACAGGGTGGAGGAAACACCATATATTTT

d_gene: NA
abundance: NA
j_gene: TRBJ2-7
v_gene: TRBV9
CDR3aa: CASSVEQGGVYEQYF
CDR3nt: TGTGCCAGCAGCGTAGAACAGGGTGGTGTCTACGAGCAGTACTTC

d_gene: TRBD1
abundance: NA
j_gene: TRBJ1-2
v_gene: TRBV12-3/TRBV12-4
CDR3aa: CASSLQGQNGYTF
CDR3nt: TGTGCCAGCAGTTTACAGGGACAGAATGGCTACACCTTC

d_gene: TRBD2
abundance: NA
j_gene: TRBJ2-2
v_gene: TRBV9
CDR3aa: CASSVGLRTSGKGKLGELFF
CDR3nt: TGTGCCAGCAGCGTAGGGCTAAGGACTAGCGGGAAGGGGAAACTCGGGGAGCTGTTTTTT

d_gene: NA
abundance: NA
j_gene: TRBJ1-2
v_gene: TRBV7-2
CDR3aa: CASSPRAGVFSPYGYTF
CDR3nt: TGTGCCAGCAGCCCTAGGGCGGGAGTCTTTTCACCTTATGGCTACACCTTC

d_gene: TRBD2
abundance: NA
j_gene: TRBJ2-7
v_gene: TRBV10-3
CDR3aa: CAISESSFSWERGDSYEQYF
CDR3nt: TGTGCCATCAGTGAGTCGTCATTCTCGTGGGAGCGGGGGGACTCCTACGAGCAGTACTTC

d_gene: TRBD2
abundance: NA
j_gene: TRBJ2-7
v_gene: TRBV19
CDR3aa: CASSSLAGGEQYF
CDR3nt: TGTGCCAGTAGTTCACTAGCGGGGGGCGAGCAGTACTTC

d_gene: TRBD2
abundance: NA
j_gene: TRBJ2-5
v_gene: TRBV3-1/TRBV3-2
CDR3aa: CASSQGTSGGRSQYF
CDR3nt: TGTGCCAGCAGCCAAGGAACTAGCGGAGGGAGGTCCCAGTACTTC

d_gene: TRBD2
abundance: once
j_gene: TRBJ2-7
v_gene: TRBV27
CDR3aa: CASSLKTRGLGFRYEQYF
CDR3nt: TGTGCCAGCAGTCTAAAAACCCGCGGACTAGGATTCAGGTACGAGCAGTACTTC

d_gene: NA
abundance: NA
j_gene: TRBJ1-5
v_gene: TRBV30
CDR3aa: CAWSVGGGSNQPQHF
CDR3nt: TGTGCCTGGAGTGTCGGGGGGGGCAGCAATCAGCCCCAGCATTTT

d_gene: NA
abundance: NA
j_gene: TRBJ1-2
v_gene: TRBV30
CDR3aa: CAWNTNRGGYTF
CDR3nt: TGTGCCTGGAATACGAATAGGGGTGGCTACACCTTC

d_gene: TRBD1
abundance: few
j_gene: TRBJ1-2
v_gene: TRBV18
CDR3aa: CASSHPLDRENNGYGYTF
CDR3nt: TGTGCCAGCTCACACCCCTTGGACAGGGAGAACAACGGCTATGGCTACACCTTC

d_gene: TRBD1
abundance: few
j_gene: TRBJ1-1
v_gene: TRBV19
CDR3aa: CASSHLTGATEAFF
CDR3nt: TGTGCCAGTAGCCATCTGACAGGGGCCACTGAAGCTTTCTTT

d_gene: TRBD1
abundance: NA
j_gene: TRBJ1-1
v_gene: TRBV27
CDR3aa: CASSFQGANYEAFF
CDR3nt: TGTGCCAGCAGCTTTCAGGGGGCTAACTATGAAGCTTTCTTT

d_gene: TRBD2
abundance: NA
j_gene: TRBJ2-7
v_gene: TRBV2
CDR3aa: CASRTSGVSYEQYF
CDR3nt: TGTGCCAGCAGAACTAGCGGGGTCTCCTACGAGCAGTACTTC